The following is a T cell receptor (beta chain) sequence with its context. Its antigen is not known. V shed 4 bases and J shed 10 bases, with 13 bases lying between them. Germline-derived CDR1 and CDR2 are SEHNR and FQNEAQ (reference sequence). The CDR3 consists of 12 residues. The sample comes from a study of beta chain features in type 1 diabetes. Study-wide points: Highly expressing activated T cells could be over-counted with a cDNA template. PCR might preferentially amplify shorter templates, equally in patients and controls. Type 1 diabetes patients had fewer VDJ junction insertions and more deletions.

The entirety of the isolated RNA underwent reverse transcription, so expressed TCRB transcripts were sequenced. Profiling relied on immunoSEQ multiplex PCR, and the TCRdb table lists in-frame clones only, not all of them. Among fewer than 900,000 clones listed, about a sixth were seen once. V is TRBV7-9 and J is TRBJ1-1; D uncertain. The TCR was taken from a woman under 30 in good health. The sequencing input was naive CD4+ T cells from blood. The CDR3 nucleotides are TGTGCCAGCAGCTCCCCGGCTGGCCGAGCTTTCTTT. Its protein product is CASSSPAGRAFF.